The rows below give T cell receptor beta chains drawn from one sample of a study of shared clonotypes between healthy human individuals. Produced via immunoSEQ multiplex PCR; TCRdb's table is partial and in-frame only. The data show 1,400,000 or so clones, with approximately 98.5% seen just once and approximately 0.4% held by the top ten. Sequencing was performed on naive CD4+ T cells sorted from blood. All receptors come from a man aged 30 to 45 in good health. Each CDR3 is given with its conserved first and last residue. Each record gives: D gene, V gene, CDR3 length, CDR3 protein. A D gene is named only where the DNA matches it firmly.

d_call: TRBD1
v_call: TRBV11-2
cdr3_length: 14
cdr3_aa: CASTSGTAYNEQFF

d_call: NA
v_call: TRBV5-8
cdr3_length: 15
cdr3_aa: CASSRRGNGANVLTF

d_call: NA
v_call: TRBV18
cdr3_length: 13
cdr3_aa: CASSRQEGNTIYF

d_call: TRBD2
v_call: TRBV7-2
cdr3_length: 12
cdr3_aa: CASGLVANEQFF

d_call: TRBD2
v_call: TRBV7-2
cdr3_length: 13
cdr3_aa: CASSSGLANEQFF

d_call: TRBD2
v_call: TRBV9
cdr3_length: 17
cdr3_aa: CASSVWPSGSGTDTQYF

d_call: TRBD1
v_call: TRBV27
cdr3_length: 16
cdr3_aa: CASSLIDRGLSNEQYF

d_call: NA
v_call: TRBV27
cdr3_length: 15
cdr3_aa: CASSLWATRVDEQYF

d_call: NA
v_call: TRBV2
cdr3_length: 18
cdr3_aa: CASRHRVVTKTKLHEQYF

d_call: TRBD1
v_call: TRBV5-1
cdr3_length: 18
cdr3_aa: CASSPGQGGAPGHEKLFF

d_call: TRBD2
v_call: TRBV9
cdr3_length: 15
cdr3_aa: CASSVLAGAGYEQYF

d_call: NA
v_call: TRBV28
cdr3_length: 11
cdr3_aa: CASRLLYGYTF

d_call: TRBD1
v_call: TRBV7-2
cdr3_length: 14
cdr3_aa: CASSLGQGPYGYTF

d_call: TRBD1
v_call: TRBV9
cdr3_length: 14
cdr3_aa: CASSTSGTAYEQYF

d_call: NA
v_call: TRBV30
cdr3_length: 16
cdr3_aa: CAWIKGGTWASYEQYF